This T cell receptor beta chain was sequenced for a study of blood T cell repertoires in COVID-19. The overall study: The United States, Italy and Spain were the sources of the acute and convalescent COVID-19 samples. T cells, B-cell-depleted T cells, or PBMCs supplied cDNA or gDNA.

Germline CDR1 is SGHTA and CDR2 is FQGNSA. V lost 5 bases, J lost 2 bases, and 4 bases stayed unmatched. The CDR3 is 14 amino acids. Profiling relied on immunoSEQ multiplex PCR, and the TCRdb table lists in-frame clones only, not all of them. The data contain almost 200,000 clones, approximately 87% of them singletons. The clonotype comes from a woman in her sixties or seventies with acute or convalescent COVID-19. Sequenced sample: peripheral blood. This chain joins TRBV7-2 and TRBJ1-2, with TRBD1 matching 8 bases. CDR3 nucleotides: TGTGCCAGCAGCGTACAGGGGGGGAACTATGGCTACACCTTC. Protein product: CASSVQGGNYGYTF. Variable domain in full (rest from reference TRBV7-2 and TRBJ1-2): GAGVSQSPSNKVTEKGKDVELRCDPISGHTALYWYRQSLGQGLEFLIYFQGNSAPDKSGLPSDRFSAERTGGSVSTLTIQRTQQEDSAVYLCASSVQGGNYGYTFGSGTRLTVV.